This T cell receptor beta chain was sequenced in a study of read filtering for tumor transcriptome and immune sequencing (TCRdb year 2020). Describing the broader study: The cohort was composed of some 16 male and some 13 female patients, with a mean age of roughly 70 years and an age range of about 45 to 90. Under revised international staging, 8 patients fell into R-ISS I, more than 15 into R-ISS II and over five into R-ISS III. After DNase treatment, whole-transcriptome libraries were prepared with the TruSeq RNA Access Library Prep Kit. TCR-region mapped reads per sample ranged from about 3.5 to 11 million with IR-seq versus only roughly 80 to 1273 with RNA-seq. Using the same bone marrow samples, the study ran both targeted immune repertoire sequencing and bulk whole-transcriptome sequencing and then compared the TCR repertoires from each method. One of the main goals was to work out a read-filtering strategy for immune repertoire data, in particular whether clonotypes backed by only a single read should be removed.

According to the germline V gene, CDR1 reads SGHAT and CDR2 reads FQNNGV. From the cysteine up to the phenylalanine, the CDR3 has a length of 14 residues. CDR3 DNA only is kept here, 42 bases in frame from base 1. As regards this clonotype: No cognate antigen has been identified for it. At one end, the junction sequence differs from germline, possibly due to a read error.

Every patient had bone marrow sampled at the time of active disease. Bone marrow mononuclear cells were isolated by Ficoll-Hypaque density gradient centrifugation. To remove myeloma plasma cells, the cells were labeled with CD138 magnetic microbeads on a MACS separator, and CD138-negative cells were then collected by negative selection. Flow cytometry with CD138 antibodies on an Attune NxT was used to check how pure the isolated cells were. Total RNA was extracted with TRIzol reagent and quantified with a NanoDrop spectrophotometer. For each patient, paired RNA-seq and IR-seq were run on the CD138-negative bone marrow sample from that patient. What the study reported, not specific to this receptor: The sorted CD138-negative fraction was not purified T cells but a mixed bone marrow immune population. In IR-seq, single-read clonotypes were approximately 81% of clonotypes but 3% to 4.5% of total reads; in RNA-seq they were roughly 73% of clonotypes and less than 45% of reads. The correlation between IR-seq and RNA-seq shared clonotype proportions rose when single-read clonotypes were removed. Compared with RNA-seq, IR-seq captured clonotypes at much greater depth and more reliably, and a smaller IR-seq throughput was enough to identify most of the shared clonotypes.

The Immunoverse kit was used to build TCR libraries from roughly 370 ng RNA, with molecular barcoded adaptors covering alpha/delta and beta/gamma chains. TCR library preparation used the same RNA that was used for transcriptome sequencing. Sequencing of TCR libraries was carried out on an Illumina HiSeq 4000 with 2 x 150 cycles. The original pipeline was this. MiXCR aligned TCR reads to human V, D, J and C references and assembled the aligned reads into CDR3 clonotypes, with quality filtering and error correction included. Clonotype counts and gene usage diversity were analyzed with the tcR package in R. Raw mapping reads were checked after the RNA-seq reads had been mapped by STAR aligner version 2.5.3a onto the human GRCh37 genome. IR-seq fastq files were randomly downsampled with Seqtk 1.3 to test the effect of sequencing depth on detected clonotypes. Through fastp at Q25 and MiXCR, TCRdb rebuilt clones from the public reads, retaining in-frame beta chains. Under each unique CDR3 protein, matching rows form one entry showing the most common genes and DNA. In this record, the V and J calls reflect TCRdb's handling and not the investigators' own analysis. Here the sample has tens of thousands of distinct CDR3 sequences; roughly an eighth occur a single time. Less than 9% of the sample comes from the top ten.

The sequencing sample was made of a population of CD138-negative cells sorted from bone marrow. In light of the paper, this sample's cell subset or site label describes: bone marrow mononuclear cells depleted of CD138+ plasma/myeloma cells by negative magnetic selection. The chain is encoded by TRBV11-2 joined to TRBJ2-1; no D segment can be confidently identified. The sequence came from a donor at least 40 years old with multiple myeloma. The sequence in DNA is TGTGCCGGCAGCCTTAGTGGTTCCTACAATGAGCTGTTCTTC. Its coded protein is CAGSLSGSYNELFF.